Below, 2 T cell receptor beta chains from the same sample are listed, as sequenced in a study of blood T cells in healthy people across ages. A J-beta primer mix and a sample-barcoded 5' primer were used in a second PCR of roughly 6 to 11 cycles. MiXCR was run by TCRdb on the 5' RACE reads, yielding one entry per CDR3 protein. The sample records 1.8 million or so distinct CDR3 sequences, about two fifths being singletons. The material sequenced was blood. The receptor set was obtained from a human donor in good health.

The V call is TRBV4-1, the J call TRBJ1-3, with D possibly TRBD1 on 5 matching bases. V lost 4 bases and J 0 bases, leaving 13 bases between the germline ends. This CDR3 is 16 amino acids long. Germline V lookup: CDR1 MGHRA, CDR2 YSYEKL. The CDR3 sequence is CASSLGLPDSGNTIYF. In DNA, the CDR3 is TGCGCCAGCAGCCTGGGACTCCCTGACTCTGGAAACACCATATATTTT.

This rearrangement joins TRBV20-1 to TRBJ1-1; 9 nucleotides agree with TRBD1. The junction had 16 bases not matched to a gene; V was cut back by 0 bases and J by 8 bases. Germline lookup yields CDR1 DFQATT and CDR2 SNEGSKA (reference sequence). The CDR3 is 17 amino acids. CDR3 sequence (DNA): TGCAGTGCTAGAGATCGGGTTTCAGGACAGGGGAGAGGGGAAGCTTTCTTT. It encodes CSARDRVSGQGRGEAFF.